This TCR beta chain originates from a study of blood T cell repertoires in COVID-19. The wider study: From T cells, B-cell-depleted T cells, or PBMCs came the material, which was cDNA or gDNA.

Authors' data handling: Amplification of reference gene primers was used by the study to estimate nucleated cell counts. Clones were sequenced by immunoSEQ multiplex PCR, and TCRdb holds only the in-frame ones, with some missing. V, J and clone size are those of that table, while D and trimming were read from the DNA. In the table there are about 160,000 clones, 70% to 90% of which are singletons. Trimming pared 0 bases from V and 0 bases from J, leaving 13 bases between. Germline-derived CDR1 and CDR2 are LGHNA and YNFKEQ. The CDR3 sequence is 17 residues long. The TCR sequence derives from a woman aged 45 to 65 who had recovered from COVID-19. The specimen was PBMCs or T cells enriched from blood (not recorded which). The chain is built from TRBV4-2 and TRBJ2-3, with D possibly matching TRBD2 (6 bases). This chain's CDR3 is CASSQEGRGLSTDTQYF. The CDR3 DNA reads as TGTGCCAGCAGCCAAGAAGGACGGGGGTTAAGCACAGATACGCAGTATTTT.